Below are 9 T cell receptor beta chains sequenced from a single sample in a study of blood T cells in healthy people across ages. It was with a sample-barcoded 5' primer and a J-beta primer mix that a second PCR of about 6 to 12 cycles was run. A single record per CDR3 protein comes from TCRdb applying MiXCR to the 5' RACE reads. The sample shows about 810,000 distinct CDR3 sequences, 35% to 40% of them seen only once. The specimen was blood. The source of these receptors is a man aged 18 to 30 in good health.

The genes are TRBV6-2 or TRBV6-3 and TRBJ2-7, with D maybe TRBD2 (6 bases). Germline loops: CDR1 MNHEY, CDR2 SVGEGT. Between the trimmed V and J ends, which lost 7 bases and 7 bases, there was a span of 29 bases. This CDR3 has 17 amino acids. CDR3 sequence reads: CASNSNKGRPSYNEQYF. The CDR3 bases are TGTGCCAGCAACTCTAACAAAGGGAGGCCCTCCTACAATGAGCAGTACTTC.

This clonotype was seen a handful of times. This chain joins TRBV7-9 and TRBJ2-3, with D maybe TRBD2 (7 bases). CDR1 is SEHNR and CDR2 is FQNEAQ in the germline V gene (reference sequence). CDR3 size: 15 residues. Between the trimmed V and J ends, which lost 5 bases and 4 bases, there was a span of 16 bases. The CDR3 is CASSARVGGPDTQYF. The DNA for the CDR3 is TGTGCCAGCAGCGCCCGTGTCGGGGGGCCAGATACGCAGTATTTT.

This clonotype was seen once. V usage is TRBV27 and J usage is TRBJ2-7; D may be TRBD1 (6 bases). Trimming cost V 3 bases and J 2 bases, with 11 bases left between them. The length of the CDR3 is 14 residues. Germline V gene sequence: CDR1 MNHEY, CDR2 SMNVEV (reference sequence). The CDR3 region has the DNA TGTGCCAGCAGTTTGGGGGCTAAACCCTACGAGCAGTACTTC. Its translation: CASSLGAKPYEQYF.

V usage is TRBV5-1 and J usage is TRBJ2-1; TRBD2 agrees at 8 bases. Germline-derived CDR1 and CDR2 are SGHRS and YFSETQ. The CDR3 loop spans 17 amino acids. J lost 4 bases, V lost 1 base, and 10 bases had no gene match. The DNA for the CDR3 is TGCGCCAGCAGCTTGAGGTTTAGCGGGGATCCGTACAATGAGCAGTTCTTC. It codes for CASSLRFSGDPYNEQFF.

This chain links TRBV7-9 with TRBJ2-1, with TRBD2 identical over 11 bases. The CDR3 is 14 amino acids. Trimming took 5 bases from V and 3 from J; bases not matched to a gene: 0. Looked up from germline, CDR1 is SEHNR and CDR2 is FQNEAQ (reference sequence). This CDR3 is CASSTSGGYNEQFF. CDR3 bases: TGTGCCAGCAGCACTAGCGGGGGCTACAATGAGCAGTTCTTC.

This rearrangement joins TRBV9 to TRBJ2-5; D gene unclear. V gave up 0 bases and J gave up 1 base, with 7 bases separating them. The length of the CDR3 is 14 residues. CDR1 SGDLS and CDR2 YYNGEE come from the germline V gene. The CDR3 region is CASSVALTQETQYF. DNA of the CDR3: TGTGCCAGCAGCGTAGCTCTCACCCAAGAGACCCAGTACTTC.

CDR3 coding DNA: TGTGCCAGCAGCCCCATCAGGGGGCCTTCCTACAATGAGCAGTTCTTC. Translation: CASSPIRGPSYNEQFF. The chain combines TRBV7-6 with TRBJ2-1, with 8 bases matching TRBD1. V was clipped by 5 bases and J by 1 base; unmatched bases: 7. The CDR3 extends over 16 amino acids. Germline V gene sequence: CDR1 SGHVS, CDR2 FNYEAQ. Supplemented by reference TRBV7-6 and TRBJ2-1, the full variable domain reads GAGVSQSPRYKVTKRGQDVALRCDPISGHVSLYWYRQALGQGPEFLTYFNYEAQQDKSGLPNDRFSAERPEGSISTLTIQRTEQRDSAMYRCASSPIRGPSYNEQFFGPGTRLTVL.

This clonotype has only a few counts. The rearrangement uses TRBV19 and TRBJ2-3; 11 bases agree with TRBD2. CDR1 is LNHDA and CDR2 is SQIVND in the germline V gene (reference sequence). CDR3 length: 15 amino acids. Losses at the gene ends were 2 bases for V and 4 bases for J; bases not matched to a gene: 2. The CDR3 DNA sequence: TGTGCCAGTAGTATATTAGCGGGGGGGCCAGATACGCAGTATTTT. It specifies CASSILAGGPDTQYF.

This rearrangement joins TRBV7-8 to TRBJ2-5; no clear D. The ends were cut back, 5 bases at V and 0 bases at J, with 10 bases in the middle. CDR1 SGHVS and CDR2 FQNEAQ come from the germline V gene. This CDR3 contains 14 residues. The CDR3 DNA sequence: TGTGCCAGCAGCCCCCGATGGGACCAAGAGACCCAGTACTTC. Protein: CASSPRWDQETQYF. The complete variable domain, with remaining parts taken from reference TRBV7-8 and TRBJ2-5, reads GAGVSQSPRYKVAKRGQDVALRCDPISGHVSLFWYQQALGQGPEFLTYFQNEAQLDKSGLPSDRFFAERPEGSVSTLKIQRTQQEDSAVYLCASSPRWDQETQYFGPGTRLLVL.